This T cell receptor (beta chain) was found in a study of shared clonotypes between healthy human individuals. All donors qualified as healthy HIV-negative adults and had experienced no recent acute infections or vaccinations. The germline V and J ends were trimmed by 0 bases and 3 bases, with 15 bases remaining between them. Germline V CDR1 and CDR2: SGHRS, YFSETQ. This CDR3 contains 16 residues. For this clone: Antigen specificity is unknown.

It was at deep level that the assay was run. Sequencing was performed with immunoSEQ multiplex PCR; in TCRdb, only in-frame clones are kept and a portion is missing. The profile shows about 700,000 clones, under 80% of them singletons. Study-level results: As a rule, naive subsets had a larger estimated richness than memory subsets.

Sequences were obtained from memory CD4+ T cells sorted from blood. The sample's subset: CD45RA-negative fraction. This TCR came from a young woman in good health. The chain is built from TRBV5-1 and TRBJ2-5, with D possibly TRBD2 on 6 matching bases. The CDR3 here is CASSLGVGRDEETQYF. The CDR3 DNA sequence: TGCGCCAGCAGCTTGGGGGTGGGGCGGGATGAAGAGACCCAGTACTTC.